These 22 T cell receptor beta chains came from one sample sequenced in a study of blood T cells in healthy people across ages. A second PCR, run for about 7 to 11 cycles, used a sample-barcoded 5' primer plus a J-beta primer mix. TCRdb ran MiXCR on the 5' RACE reads and lists one entry per CDR3 protein. The sample shows fewer than 950,000 distinct CDR3 sequences, roughly 34% of them seen only once. The sequenced sample consisted of blood. All receptors come from a man aged 18 to 30 in good health.

In regard to this clonotype: The junction departs from the called germline gene at one end, perhaps through a read error. This chain links TRBV12-3 or TRBV12-4 with TRBJ2-3; weak D call: TRBD2 (6 bases). The CDR3 is 16 residues long. Here the CDR3 DNA reads TGTGCCAGCAGTTTTTCCGCTAGCGACAGCACAGATACGCGGTATTTT. It specifies CASSFSASDSTDTRYF.

This clonotype was counted at least ten times. The chain carries TRBV20-1 and TRBJ1-6; D is possibly TRBD1 (5 bases). The germline gives CDR1 DFQATT, CDR2 SNEGSKA (reference sequence). V was trimmed by 3 bases and J by 10 bases, leaving 13 bases between them. The CDR3 extends over 13 amino acids. CDR3 region: CSASGEGYSPLHF. The CDR3 coding sequence is TGCAGTGCTAGCGGTGAGGGGTACTCACCCCTCCACTTT.

V is TRBV7-2 and J is TRBJ2-6; D not resolved. Looked up from germline, CDR1 is SGHTA and CDR2 is FQGNSA. The CDR3 is made up of 16 amino acids. The V gene lost 5 bases and the J gene lost 0 bases, with 11 bases spanning the gap. The chain's CDR3 is CASSVRWSSGANVLTF. The CDR3, as DNA: TGTGCCAGCAGCGTCAGGTGGAGCTCTGGGGCCAACGTCCTGACTTTC.

This clonotype was counted between two and nine times. CDR3 loop: CASSLGSSGSNQPQHF. The CDR3 DNA follows: TGTGCCAGCAGTTTAGGGAGTTCGGGGAGCAATCAGCCCCAGCATTTT. This chain links TRBV28 with TRBJ1-5; D unclear. V shed 2 bases and J shed 1 base, with 12 bases lying between them. The CDR3 is 16 amino acids. Germline V gene lookup returns CDR1 MDHEN and CDR2 SYDVKM.

The gene calls are TRBV20-1 and TRBJ2-5; 12 bases are shared with TRBD2. CDR3 length: 14 amino acids. Germline lookup yields CDR1 DFQATT and CDR2 SNEGSKA (reference sequence). V lost 5 bases to trimming and J lost 4 bases; unmatched junction nucleotides: 5. CDR3 DNA sequence: TGCAGTGCTGCCCAGACTAGCGGGGGAGAGACCCAGTACTTC. Translated, it gives CSAAQTSGGETQYF.

The V call is TRBV15, the J call TRBJ2-5, with D possibly being TRBD1 (6 bases). V was trimmed by 9 bases and J by 3 bases, leaving 14 bases between them. The germline gives CDR1 LNHNV, CDR2 YYDKDF (reference sequence). The CDR3 loop spans 13 amino acids. The CDR3 DNA is TGTGCCACTATGGATTGGACAGAAGAGACCCAGTACTTC. Translation: CATMDWTEETQYF.

This clonotype was seen a few times. This chain joins TRBV7-3 and TRBJ2-1; 9 bases are a match to TRBD2. Trimming took 0 bases from V and 7 from J; bases not matched to a gene: 7. There are 16 residues in the CDR3. CDR1 and CDR2 (germline): SGHTA, FQGTGA. This CDR3 is CASSLTPGTSTNEQFF. The CDR3 coding sequence is TGTGCCAGCAGCTTAACGCCCGGGACTAGCACAAATGAGCAGTTCTTC.

On this clonotype: The junction does not match germline at one end; this may be a read error. This chain uses TRBV15 with TRBJ2-7, with a tentative D call TRBD2 (5 bases). The CDR3 length is 14 residues. The germline gives CDR1 LNHNV, CDR2 YYDKDF (reference sequence). CDR3 loop: CATTRERQSYEQYF. Written as DNA, the CDR3 is TGTGCCACCACCAGAGAGCGGCAGTCCTACGAGCAGTACTTC.

This clonotype came up a few times. The chain recombines TRBV28 with TRBJ1-6, with D possibly TRBD1 on 5 matching bases. V was pared by 11 bases and J by 7 bases, with 12 bases between. This CDR3 has 12 residues. Germline CDR1 is MDHEN and CDR2 is SYDVKM. CDR3 sequence (DNA): TGTGCCCACGGGACGGTGAATTCACCCCTCCACTTT. Protein product: CAHGTVNSPLHF.

This clonotype has a handful of counts. This chain links TRBV6-5 with TRBJ1-2; weak D call: TRBD1 (5 bases). Deletions cut 5 bases from V and 3 bases from J, with 13 bases between. Looked up from germline, CDR1 is MNHEY and CDR2 is SVGAGI. This CDR3 is built from 14 residues. CDR3 in amino acids: CASSPAGRDYGYTF. The CDR3 region has the DNA TGTGCCAGCAGTCCCGCAGGGCGGGACTATGGCTACACCTTC.

There are a few counts of this clonotype. The chain carries TRBV3-1 and TRBJ1-2; possible D gene TRBD1, 5 bases. From germline, CDR1 is LGHDT and CDR2 YNNKEL (reference sequence). CDR3 length: 17 amino acids. Trimming pared 3 bases from V and 0 bases from J, leaving 17 bases between. CDR3 in DNA: TGTGCCAGCAGCCACGGGCTAGGGGCGGCCTCTAACTATGGCTACACCTTC. It yields the protein CASSHGLGAASNYGYTF.

The V call is TRBV9, the J call TRBJ1-1; no definite D call. The V gene lost 0 bases and the J gene lost 3 bases, with 3 bases spanning the gap. Germline V CDR1 and CDR2: SGDLS, YYNGEE. There are 12 residues in the CDR3. The CDR3 nucleotides read TGTGCCAGCAGCGTAGCCGACACTGAAGCTTTCTTT. Residues: CASSVADTEAFF.

This chain joins TRBV7-2 and TRBJ2-1; D is undetermined. There are 11 residues in the CDR3. V dropped 1 base and J dropped 9 bases, with 4 bases sitting between them. Germline V gene sequence: CDR1 SGHTA, CDR2 FQGNSA. In DNA form, the CDR3 reads TGTGCCAGCAGCTTAGGGTGTGAGCAGTTCTTC. Translated: CASSLGCEQFF.

The chain recombines TRBV2 with TRBJ1-1, with D possibly matching TRBD1 (5 bases). The V end lost 4 bases, the J end lost 4 bases, and 10 bases lay between the germline ends. The CDR3 runs to 13 residues. Germline values: CDR1 SNHLY, CDR2 FYNNEI. The DNA for the CDR3 is TGTGCCAGCAGTGTGGGGGTCAGCACTGAAGCTTTCTTT. This sequence encodes CASSVGVSTEAFF.

This clonotype was seen more than once but under ten times. This rearrangement joins TRBV5-4 to TRBJ2-7; 7 positions match TRBD1. Germline trimming cut 4 bases from V and 3 bases from J; bases unmatched to any gene: 7. The V gene's germline CDR1 is SGHNT and CDR2 YYREEE (reference sequence). The CDR3 totals 14 residues. The CDR3 coding sequence is TGTGCCAGCAGCCCACAGGGGACGGGCTACGAGCAGTACTTC. This codes for CASSPQGTGYEQYF.

Concerning this clonotype itself: Given a much more abundant clone one base away, this may be a read error. The chain couples TRBV20-1 to TRBJ2-3; D gene uncertain. V was cut by 8 bases and J by 6 bases, with 9 bases left in between. The CDR3 extends over 10 amino acids. Germline CDR1 and CDR2: DFQATT and SNEGSKA (reference sequence). CDR3 protein: CSLLADTQYF. The CDR3, as DNA: TGCAGTCTCCTTGCGGATACGCAGTATTTT.

The rearrangement links TRBV12-3 or TRBV12-4 to TRBJ1-1; D might be TRBD1 (6 bases). This CDR3 contains 14 residues. The V end was cut by 5 bases, the J end by 4 bases, with 14 bases between. CDR3 sequence (DNA): TGTGCCAGCAGTCGGACAGCACTTAGCACTGAAGCTTTCTTT. This encodes CASSRTALSTEAFF.

V and J are TRBV6-2 or TRBV6-3 and TRBJ1-6; D unclear. CDR3 length: 14 residues. Germline CDR1 MNHEY, CDR2 SVGEGT. V dropped 5 bases and J dropped 7 bases, with 12 bases sitting between them. Here the CDR3 reads CASSILDLNSPLHF. CDR3 DNA sequence: TGTGCCAGCAGTATCCTCGACCTCAATTCACCCCTCCACTTT.

This clonotype was seen a handful of times. The CDR3 DNA is TGTGCCAGCAGTTGGACGGGACTCTCCTACGAGCAGTACTTC. It yields the protein CASSWTGLSYEQYF. The chain employs TRBV6-2 or TRBV6-3 and TRBJ2-7; D may be TRBD2 (6 bases). The CDR3 consists of 14 residues. Germline V lookup: CDR1 MNHEY, CDR2 SVGEGT. The ends were cut back, 4 bases at V and 0 bases at J, with 10 bases in the middle.

A few counts support this clonotype. CDR3 residues: CASSLYLADGNQPQHF. CDR3 coding DNA: TGTGCCAGCTCACTCTACCTGGCAGACGGCAATCAGCCCCAGCATTTT. The rearrangement links TRBV18 to TRBJ1-5; no reliable D call. V was trimmed by 4 bases and J by 2 bases, leaving 15 bases between them. The CDR3 covers 16 residues. Looked up from germline, CDR1 is KGHSH and CDR2 is LQKENI.

This sequence joins TRBV20-1 and TRBJ2-5, with D perhaps matching TRBD1 or TRBD2 (5 bases each). The DNA end is a closer match to TRBJ2-1, so the J assignment may be wrong. This CDR3 has 13 residues. Germline V lookup: CDR1 DFQATT, CDR2 SNEGSKA (reference sequence). CDR3 loop: CSASGDDQETQFF. The CDR3 DNA is TGCAGTGCTAGCGGGGACGATCAAGAGACCCAGTTCTTC.

This clonotype has a handful of counts. This rearrangement joins TRBV15 to TRBJ1-1, with D perhaps TRBD1 (6 bases). The CDR3 sequence is 17 residues long. The V end lost 0 bases, the J end lost 1 base, and 15 bases lay between the germline ends. Germline assignment: CDR1 LNHNV and CDR2 YYDKDF (reference sequence). CDR3 DNA sequence: TGTGCCACCAGCAGAGAAGGGGAAGAGGGGGGGAACACTGAAGCTTTCTTT. Amino acid sequence: CATSREGEEGGNTEAFF.